The count of the clone carrying this T cell receptor (beta chain) is one. The sample comes from a study of blood T cell repertoires in COVID-19. Measured with immunoSEQ multiplex PCR; TCRdb has only the in-frame clones, and not every one. This sample yields around 260,000 clones, of which about 85% are seen a single time; about an eighth belongs to the top ten. Per germline, CDR1 SGDLS and CDR2 YYNGEE. The CDR3 covers 16 residues. Trimming removed 3 bases from V and 0 bases from J, with 12 bases in between. The rearrangement joins TRBV9 to TRBJ2-2; tentative D call: TRBD1 (6 bases). Input material: peripheral blood. The receptor was isolated from a human donor in a cohort sampled during active COVID-19. The CDR3 sequence: CASSALGATNTGELFF. Written as DNA, the CDR3 is TGTGCCAGCAGCGCGTTGGGGGCAACGAACACCGGGGAGCTGTTTTTT.